The 3 T cell receptor delta chains listed next were all sequenced from one sample in a study of gamma-delta T cells after stem cell transplantation. TCRdb re-called the RT-PCR reads using CATT. The table lists some 12,000 delta-chain clones, 1% to 1.5% of them singletons, with about a tenth in the top ten. Sequenced input: gamma-delta T cells. Receptor source: a human donor. It is not recorded whose cells these are; they may come from a transplant donor.

With regard to this clone: A far larger clone is a single base away, which makes a read error likely. Other DNA variants within this sample encode the same CDR3. The chain links TRDV2 to TRDJ1, with TRDD3 identical over 9 bases. CDR3 size: 17 residues. Germline-derived CDR1 and CDR2 are GEAIGNYY and EKD. The CDR3 protein is CACDTVLGDPYTDKLIF. Here the CDR3 DNA reads TGTGCCTGCGACACGGTACTGGGGGACCCGTACACCGATAAACTCATCTTT.

A remark on this clone: The translation of this DNA and the TCRdb protein of a much larger clone differ at residue 4, probably owing to a read error; the protein shown here is translated from the DNA. The CDR3 loop reads CACGTGLLVRDTVDTRQMFF. The CDR3 DNA reads as TGTGCCTGTGGCACCGGGCTACTGGTGAGGGATACGGTGGACACCCGACAGATGTTTTTC. The chain couples TRDV2 to TRDJ3, with 8 bases aligning to TRDD3. CDR3 size: 20 residues. Germline V gene data show CDR1 as GEAIGNYY and CDR2 as EKD.

This clone was seen only a few times. A read error may account for a junction end that differs from germline. The chain couples TRDV2 to TRDJ1, with 12 bases matching TRDD3. Germline V gene sequence: CDR1 GEAIGNYY, CDR2 EKD. The CDR3 contains 18 residues. The CDR3 reads CACDTVAGGYGSTDKPIF. CDR3 sequence (DNA): TGTGCCTGTGACACCGTTGCTGGGGGATACGGTTCTACCGATAAACCCATCTTT.